These 26 T cell receptor beta chains were sequenced from one sample in a study of shared clonotypes between healthy human individuals (dated by TCRdb to the early 2020s). The library was built by means of the immunoSEQ multiplex PCR assay. As stored in TCRdb, this immuneACCESS dataset retains in-frame rearrangements with V and J assigned. A fraction of the clones does not appear; measured against another copy, unresolved V genes explain less than half of the discrepancy, and the remainder lacks a known reason. The sample profile shows millions of clones; 85% to 95% of them were found once. The ten largest account for 0.1% to 0.15% of the sample. Sequenced input: naive CD4+ T cells sorted from blood. Read against the paper, the sample's cell subset or site label means: CD45RA+ positively selected. Every receptor here comes from a man aged 18-30 years in good health.

V usage is TRBV2 and J usage is TRBJ2-2; D not resolved. Germline assignment: CDR1 SNHLY and CDR2 FYNNEI. V gave up 7 bases and J gave up 4 bases, with 13 bases separating them. CDR3 length: 14 residues. The DNA of the CDR3 is TGTGCCAGCACCGGGCTCGAGCCCACCGGGGAGCTGTTTTTT. The encoded protein is CASTGLEPTGELFF.

The chain employs TRBV5-8 and TRBJ1-5; weak D call: TRBD1 (6 bases). This CDR3 is built from 15 residues. V lost 2 bases and J 6 bases, leaving 15 bases between the germline ends. Germline lookup yields CDR1 SGHTS and CDR2 YDEGEE. In DNA, the CDR3 is TGTGCCAGCAGCTTCGTTGGGGGGGCGATTCAGCCCCAGCATTTT. Residues: CASSFVGGAIQPQHF. Variable domain in full (rest from reference TRBV5-8 and TRBJ1-5): EAGVTQSPTHLIKTRGQQATLRCSPISGHTSVYWYQQALGLGLQFLLWYDEGEERNRGNFPPRFSGRQFPNYSSELNVNALELEDSALYLCASSFVGGAIQPQHFGDGTRLSIL.

The genes are TRBV5-8 and TRBJ2-5; no definite D call. The CDR3 covers 16 residues. Germline V gene data show CDR1 as SGHTS and CDR2 as YDEGEE. V was cut by 0 bases and J by 5 bases, with 17 bases left in between. CDR3 DNA: TGTGCCAGCAGCTTGGCCGGGCAGGCGTCATGGGAGACCCAGTACTTC. Translated, it gives CASSLAGQASWETQYF.

The rearrangement links TRBV11-1 to TRBJ2-3; D is perhaps TRBD1 (6 bases). The germline gives CDR1 SGHAT, CDR2 FQDESV (reference sequence). Trimming pared 3 bases from V and 6 bases from J, leaving 16 bases between. The CDR3 runs to 15 residues. This CDR3 reads CASSLDRPQGDTQYF. CDR3 bases: TGTGCCAGCAGCTTGGACAGACCTCAAGGGGATACGCAGTATTTT. Full variable domain (missing parts from reference TRBV11-1 and TRBJ2-3): EAEVAQSPRYKITEKSQAVAFWCDPISGHATLYWYRQILGQGPELLVQFQDESVVDDSQLPKDRFSAERLKGVDSTLKIQPAELGDSAMYLCASSLDRPQGDTQYFGPGTRLTVL.

This chain's CDR3 is CASSRPGIYGYTF. CDR3 bases: TGTGCCAGCTCCCGGCCGGGGATCTATGGCTACACCTTC. The chain recombines TRBV28 with TRBJ1-2; D is ambiguous. There are 13 residues in the CDR3. CDR1 is MDHEN, CDR2 SYDVKM, per germline. The ends were cut back, 8 bases at V and 4 bases at J, with 14 bases in the middle.

The chain uses TRBV19 and TRBJ1-2, with D unresolved. The CDR3 contains 15 residues. V lost 6 bases, J lost 1 base, and 15 bases lay in between. Germline lookup yields CDR1 LNHDA and CDR2 SQIVND (reference sequence). CDR3 DNA sequence: TGTGCCAGTAGGACCCTCGCCGGGAGTAACTATGGCTACACCTTC. Its translation: CASRTLAGSNYGYTF.

The chain recombines TRBV10-2 with TRBJ1-1; TRBD1 might be the D (5 bases). The germline V gene has CDR1 WSHSY and CDR2 SAAADI. The V end lost 0 bases, the J end lost 10 bases, and 12 bases lay between the germline ends. This CDR3 has 13 amino acids. DNA of the CDR3: TGCGCCAGCAGTGAGTCGGGCGCGGGGCGAGCTTTCTTT. Translated: CASSESGAGRAFF.

This chain uses TRBV28 with TRBJ2-2; no definite D call. V lost 6 bases and J 1 base, leaving 9 bases between the germline ends. There are 14 residues in the CDR3. Germline loops: CDR1 MDHEN, CDR2 SYDVKM. The CDR3 DNA sequence: TGTGCCAGCAGCCCAGTGGGGAACACCGGGGAGCTGTTTTTT. Residues: CASSPVGNTGELFF.

Worth noting for this clone: The identical CDR3 is also encoded by other nucleotide sequences in the sample. The chain combines TRBV5-1 with TRBJ1-5, with D possibly matching TRBD1 (6 bases). The ends were cut back, 4 bases at V and 4 bases at J, with 12 bases in the middle. CDR1 SGHRS and CDR2 YFSETQ come from the germline V gene. There are 14 residues in the CDR3. CDR3 DNA sequence: TGCGCCAGCAGCCCGGAAGGGGGGAATCAGCCCCAGCATTTT. It encodes CASSPEGGNQPQHF.

The rearrangement links TRBV19 to TRBJ2-3; D ambiguous. V was trimmed by 5 bases and J by 1 base, leaving 7 bases between them. The CDR3 runs to 13 residues. Germline V gene data show CDR1 as LNHDA and CDR2 as SQIVND (reference sequence). CDR3 sequence (DNA): TGTGCCAGTAGTGGCCTCGGCACAGATACGCAGTATTTT. Translated, it gives CASSGLGTDTQYF.

The chain has TRBV18 and TRBJ2-1, with 7 bases that match TRBD2. Germline lookup yields CDR1 KGHSH and CDR2 LQKENI. J was trimmed by 4 bases and V by 2 bases; bases with no gene match: 8. The CDR3 length is 16 residues. CDR3 loop: CASSPEGLVVYNEQFF. CDR3 nucleotides: TGTGCCAGCTCACCAGAAGGACTAGTGGTTTACAATGAGCAGTTCTTC.

This chain connects TRBV15 to TRBJ2-3; no firm D call. The CDR3 length is 13 residues. Trimming cost V 6 bases and J 2 bases, with 9 bases left between them. Germline loops: CDR1 LNHNV, CDR2 YYDKDF (reference sequence). This chain's CDR3 is CATSQQYTDTQYF. CDR3 DNA sequence: TGTGCCACCAGTCAGCAGTACACAGATACGCAGTATTTT.

The chain couples TRBV30 to TRBJ2-7; D not resolved. Trimming took off 1 base at V and 6 bases at J, with 13 bases between the two ends. The CDR3 is 13 residues long. Germline V gene lookup returns CDR1 GTSNPN and CDR2 SVGIG (reference sequence). The CDR3 sequence is CAWSEIRSGEQYF. The DNA of the CDR3 is TGTGCCTGGAGTGAAATCCGGTCAGGCGAGCAGTACTTC. Full variable domain (missing parts from reference TRBV30 and TRBJ2-7): SQTIHQWPATLVQPVGSPLSLECTVEGTSNPNLYWYRQAAGRGLQLLFYSVGIGQISSEVPQNLSASRPQDRQFILSSKKLLLSDSGFYLCAWSEIRSGEQYFGPGTRLTVT.

The chain has TRBV5-1 and TRBJ2-3; 8 bases match TRBD2. Unmatched junction bases numbered 9, after V lost 0 bases and J lost 6 bases. This CDR3 spans 16 amino acids. Looked up from germline, CDR1 is SGHRS and CDR2 is YFSETQ. The CDR3 DNA sequence: TGCGCCAGCAGCTTGGCCTTCGGGGGGGCCTCGGATACGCAGTATTTT. Translation: CASSLAFGGASDTQYF.

The V call is TRBV7-6, the J call TRBJ1-1, with TRBD1 identical over 7 bases. After removal of 5 bases from V and 5 bases from J, the junction contained 8 bases not matched to a gene. CDR3 size: 14 residues. The germline gives CDR1 SGHVS, CDR2 FNYEAQ. CDR3 residues: CASSTPGQSTEAFF. DNA for the CDR3: TGTGCCAGCAGCACACCGGGACAGTCAACTGAAGCTTTCTTT.

The rearrangement links TRBV19 to TRBJ1-5; 9 nucleotides match TRBD1. The CDR3 loop spans 16 amino acids. V trimming: 4 bases; J trimming: 4 bases; junction bases outside the gene matches: 8. Germline assignment: CDR1 LNHDA and CDR2 SQIVND (reference sequence). CDR3 residues: CASSTYGQGKNQPQHF. CDR3 DNA sequence: TGTGCCAGTAGTACATATGGACAGGGGAAAAATCAGCCCCAGCATTTT.

The rearrangement uses TRBV7-2 and TRBJ2-2; 9 bases agree with TRBD2. The germline gives CDR1 SGHTA, CDR2 FQGNSA. CDR3 length: 16 amino acids. Unmatched junction bases numbered 6, after V lost 5 bases and J lost 2 bases. CDR3 sequence: CASSRWTSENTGELFF. Here the CDR3 DNA reads TGTGCCAGCAGCCGATGGACTAGCGAAAACACCGGGGAGCTGTTTTTT. Drawing the rest from reference TRBV7-2 and TRBJ2-2, the complete variable domain is GAGVSQSPSNKVTEKGKDVELRCDPISGHTALYWYRQSLGQGLEFLIYFQGNSAPDKSGLPSDRFSAERTGGSVSTLTIQRTQQEDSAVYLCASSRWTSENTGELFFGEGSRLTVL.

This chain connects TRBV30 to TRBJ1-3, with D unresolved. Germline V gives CDR1 GTSNPN, CDR2 SVGIG (reference sequence). Trimming shortened V by 5 bases and J by 0 bases, and 11 bases separated the two germline ends. The length of the CDR3 is 14 residues. The CDR3 reads CAWEQGSSGNTIYF. CDR3 nucleotide sequence: TGTGCCTGGGAGCAAGGGTCCTCTGGAAACACCATATATTTT.

V gene TRBV5-1 combines with J gene TRBJ1-1, with 9 bases lining up with TRBD1. The CDR3 runs to 15 residues. Per germline, CDR1 SGHRS and CDR2 YFSETQ. The V gene end was trimmed by 4 bases and the J gene end by 4 bases; junction bases not matched to a gene: 8. The CDR3 nucleotides are TGCGCCAGCAGCCCTGGGACAGGGTCGGGCACTGAAGCTTTCTTT. This sequence encodes CASSPGTGSGTEAFF.

The chain uses TRBV5-4 and TRBJ1-6; no reliable D call. The V gene lost 4 bases and the J gene lost 1 base, with 12 bases spanning the gap. CDR1 is SGHNT and CDR2 is YYREEE in the germline V gene (reference sequence). The CDR3 loop spans 16 amino acids. The CDR3 DNA is TGTGCCAGCAGCGCCTGGGCGGGTTCCTATAATTCACCCCTCCACTTT. Translating it yields CASSAWAGSYNSPLHF.

The rearrangement links TRBV4-2 to TRBJ2-3, with D tentatively TRBD2 (5 bases). Per germline, CDR1 LGHNA and CDR2 YNFKEQ. Trimming stripped 3 bases from V and 1 base from J, with 17 bases between. The CDR3 sequence is 17 residues long. Here the CDR3 reads CASSHLLERGGTDTQYF. DNA of the CDR3: TGTGCCAGCAGCCACCTCCTCGAACGGGGAGGCACAGATACGCAGTATTTT.

CDR3 region: CASSLTTENYGYTF. CDR3 sequence (DNA): TGTGCCAGCAGCTTGACCACGGAAAACTATGGCTACACCTTC. V gene TRBV5-4 combines with J gene TRBJ1-2; D is unresolved. CDR1 and CDR2 from the germline V gene are SGHNT and YYREEE (reference sequence). The CDR3 sequence is 14 residues long. V was cut by 1 base and J by 2 bases, with 9 bases left in between.

This chain links TRBV11-2 with TRBJ2-6; D ambiguous. The germline V gene has CDR1 SGHAT and CDR2 FQNNGV. The length of the CDR3 is 15 residues. Trimming pared 0 bases from V and 0 bases from J, leaving 3 bases between. CDR3 protein: CASSLEVSGANVLTF. The CDR3 nucleotides read TGTGCCAGCAGCTTAGAGGTCTCTGGGGCCAACGTCCTGACTTTC. The full variable domain, completed using reference TRBV11-2 and TRBJ2-6, is EAGVAQSPRYKIIEKRQSVAFWCNPISGHATLYWYQQILGQGPKLLIQFQNNGVVDDSQLPKDRFSAERLKGVDSTLKIQPAKLEDSAVYLCASSLEVSGANVLTFGAGSRLTVL.

V usage is TRBV6-5 and J usage is TRBJ2-7; the D call may be TRBD1 or TRBD2 (5 bases each). Germline V lookup: CDR1 MNHEY, CDR2 SVGAGI. The CDR3 length is 14 residues. V was shortened by 2 bases and J by 7 bases, with 15 bases between the two germline ends. CDR3 residues: CASSYRDGVREQYF. The CDR3 DNA reads as TGTGCCAGCAGTTACCGGGACGGTGTGAGGGAGCAGTACTTC.

The chain combines TRBV7-9 with TRBJ1-2; D is possibly TRBD1 (5 bases). CDR1 and CDR2 (germline): SEHNR, FQNEAQ (reference sequence). V was trimmed by 5 bases and J by 6 bases, leaving 13 bases between them. The CDR3 runs 13 residues. The CDR3 region is CASSTRQTHGYTF. DNA for the CDR3: TGTGCCAGCAGCACCCGACAGACACATGGCTACACCTTC.

This chain uses TRBV5-1 with TRBJ2-7, with 9 bases that match TRBD2. Germline V lookup: CDR1 SGHRS, CDR2 YFSETQ. This CDR3 region has 15 residues. Trimming cost V 2 bases and J 3 bases; bases outside gene matches: 6. CDR3 sequence reads: CASSLSGGSFYEQYF. CDR3 nucleotides: TGCGCCAGCAGCTTAAGCGGGGGGAGTTTCTACGAGCAGTACTTC.